The 18 T cell receptor beta chains below come from one sample, sequenced in a study of regulatory T cells in long-lasting Graves disease (dated by TCRdb to the early 2020s). The library was prepared using multiplex PCR. The sequencer was an Illumina HiSeq 4000. iRepertoire HTBI primers and Arm-PCR amplification of CDR3 regions were used to construct TCR beta libraries. TCRdb redid the processing of the public reads, applying fastp at Q25 and MiXCR, and retained in-frame beta chains. Every entry covers one CDR3 protein and lists the most common genes and DNA from its rows. This sample is represented by some 440,000 distinct CDR3 sequences; 20% to 25% of them were singletons. The ten largest clonotypes hold about 7.8% of the sample. Explained via the paper, the time point label denotes: persistent/refractory GD, antithyroid drugs over 5 years with positive TRAb. For both TCR sequencing and RNA sequencing, RNA was extracted from PBMCs in TRIzol.

Source: peripheral blood mononuclear cells (PBMCs), taken when the disease was refractory, from a patient treated with antithyroid drugs. All receptors come from a female donor with Graves disease.

This clonotype was found a few times. DNA of the CDR3: TGTGCCAGCAGCCCCGGGTCGACATACGAGCAGTACTTC. It encodes CASSPGSTYEQYF. This chain joins TRBV9 and TRBJ2-7, with D unresolved. Trimming took 4 bases from V and 4 from J, leaving 12 bases between them. Looked up from germline, CDR1 is SGDLS and CDR2 is YYNGEE. CDR3 length: 13 residues.

In this sample, this clonotype turned up a few times. The rearrangement joins TRBV14 to TRBJ1-1, with D unclear. Germline lookup yields CDR1 SGHDN and CDR2 FVKESK. The V end lost 3 bases, the J end lost 1 base, and 6 bases lay between the germline ends. The CDR3 is 13 residues long. The CDR3 bases are TGTGCCAGCAGCCAGTATGAGAACACTGAAGCTTTCTTT. It codes for CASSQYENTEAFF.

About this clonotype: Possible read error: a much larger clone is one base away. J is TRBJ2-2 and V is TRBV5-6; D possibly uses TRBD1 or TRBD2 (5 bases each). Germline CDR1 is SGHDT and CDR2 is YYEEEE. The CDR3 is 18 amino acids. The CDR3 DNA follows: TGTGCCAGCAGGTTGGTTGGAGCCGGGACGGGGAACACCGGGGAGCTGTTTTTT. Translating gives CASRLVGAGTGNTGELFF. The full variable domain, its missing parts supplied by reference TRBV5-6 and TRBJ2-2, is DAGVTQSPTHLIKTRGQQVTLRCSPKSGHDTVSWYQQALGQGPQFIFQYYEEEERQRGNFPDRFSGHQFPNYSSELNVNALLLGDSALYLCASRLVGAGTGNTGELFFGEGSRLTVL.

This clonotype was counted many times. This sequence joins TRBV29-1 and TRBJ1-1; TRBD1 might be the D (6 bases). The CDR3 has 17 amino acids. Deletions cut 6 bases from V and 0 bases from J, with 23 bases between. Germline lookup yields CDR1 SQVTM and CDR2 ANQGSEA. The chain's CDR3 is CSVLLYKTGFMNTEAFF. The CDR3 DNA sequence: TGCAGCGTGCTGCTTTACAAAACAGGGTTCATGAACACTGAAGCTTTCTTT.

This clonotype appeared a few times. The CDR3 DNA reads as TGTGCCAGCAGCGTAGGTCACAGGGTGAGGCCCGGGGAGCTGTTTTTT. Encoded protein: CASSVGHRVRPGELFF. The genes are TRBV9 and TRBJ2-2; the D gene is possibly TRBD1 (6 bases). The CDR3 consists of 16 residues. Trimming removed 0 bases from V and 6 bases from J, with 15 bases in between. Per the germline V gene, CDR1 is SGDLS and CDR2 is YYNGEE.

This clonotype was seen repeatedly, ten times or more. V usage is TRBV6-2 or TRBV6-3 and J usage is TRBJ2-7; 9 nucleotides match TRBD2. V was clipped by 9 bases and J by 11 bases; unmatched bases: 17. The CDR3 consists of 14 residues. Germline V gene sequence: CDR1 MNHEY, CDR2 SVGEGT. The CDR3 DNA sequence: TGTGCCAGTTCCCCTCTAGCGGGAAGCGGTGTGGAGTACTTC. Its protein is CASSPLAGSGVEYF.

Details on this clonotype: With a much larger clone just one base away, this may be a read error. The chain combines TRBV2 with TRBJ2-7, with TRBD1 as a possible D gene (5 bases). This CDR3 spans 13 amino acids. Germline V gene lookup returns CDR1 SNHLY and CDR2 FYNNEI. In nucleotides, the CDR3 is TGTGCCAGCAATTTCTTATGGGGCAACGAGCGGTACTTC. It codes for CASNFLWGNERYF. The whole variable domain, remainder taken from reference TRBV2 and TRBJ2-7, is EPEVTQTPSHQVTQMGQEVILRCVPISNHLYFYWYRQILGQKVEFLVSFYNNEISEKSEIFDDQFSVERPDGSNFTLKIRSTKLEDSAMYFCASNFLWGNERYFGPGTRLTVT.

As for this clonotype: Given a much more abundant clone one base away, this may be a read error. The J gene is TRBJ1-5, the V gene TRBV28, with unresolved D. This CDR3 comprises 14 residues. Trimming left V 0 bases short and J 7 bases short, with 10 bases between. Germline assignment: CDR1 MDHEN and CDR2 SYDVKM. The CDR3 reads CASSLWATCQPQHF. In DNA, the CDR3 is TGTGCCAGCAGTTTATGGGCAACATGCCAGCCCCAGCATTTT.

This clonotype came up many times. The chain carries TRBV3-1 and TRBJ1-6; TRBD1 might be the D (5 bases). Per germline, CDR1 LGHDT and CDR2 YNNKEL (reference sequence). Trimming took 5 bases from V and 9 from J, leaving 14 bases between them. The CDR3 runs to 14 residues. The CDR3 loop reads CASSVQALGSPLHF. DNA of the CDR3: TGTGCCAGCAGCGTACAGGCCCTCGGTTCACCCCTCCACTTT. Supplemented by reference TRBV3-1 and TRBJ1-6, the full variable domain reads DTAVSQTPKYLVTQMGNDKSIKCEQNLGHDTMYWYKQDSKKFLKIMFSYNNKELIINETVPNRFSPKSPDKAHLNLHINSLELGDSAVYFCASSVQALGSPLHFGNGTRLTVT.

Many counts were recorded for this clonotype. The chain recombines TRBV28 with TRBJ2-7; 7 bases are shared with TRBD1. The CDR3 is 14 residues long. Germline trimming cut 5 bases from V and 4 bases from J; bases unmatched to any gene: 8. Germline values: CDR1 MDHEN, CDR2 SYDVKM. In nucleotides, the CDR3 is TGTGCCAGCAGTGTTATGGACAGGAGATACGAGCAGTACTTC. Translated: CASSVMDRRYEQYF.

This clonotype came up many times. The chain couples TRBV6-5 to TRBJ1-1; D not resolved. The CDR3 has 13 residues. Between the trimmed V and J ends, which lost 2 bases and 1 base, there was a span of 5 bases. CDR1 MNHEY and CDR2 SVGAGI come from the germline V gene. CDR3 nucleotide sequence: TGTGCCAGCAGTTACGAGGCGAACACTGAAGCTTTCTTT. It specifies CASSYEANTEAFF.

This clonotype came up many times. The chain is built from TRBV2 and TRBJ2-7, with D possibly being TRBD1 (6 bases). Germline lookup yields CDR1 SNHLY and CDR2 FYNNEI. CDR3 length: 11 residues. V was cut by 5 bases and J by 6 bases, with 8 bases left in between. CDR3 sequence reads: CASSSGVEQYF. DNA for the CDR3: TGTGCCAGCAGTTCAGGGGTCGAGCAGTACTTC.

The V gene is TRBV27, the J gene TRBJ1-1; D possibly corresponds to TRBD1 (5 bases). From germline, CDR1 is MNHEY and CDR2 SMNVEV (reference sequence). This CDR3 is built from 13 residues. V was trimmed by 2 bases and J by 6 bases, leaving 10 bases between them. This chain's CDR3 is CASSLRGWSEAFF. CDR3 DNA sequence: TGTGCCAGCAGTTTAAGGGGTTGGTCTGAAGCTTTCTTT.

The DNA for the CDR3 is TGTGCCAGTAGTCCCTACTTTATTGTGCGCGGGACTTCGTATGACTACGAGCAGTACTTC. Its translation is CASSPYFIVRGTSYDYEQYF. This chain links TRBV19 with TRBJ2-7, with D maybe TRBD2 (6 bases). CDR3 size: 20 residues. V lost 5 bases and J lost 3, with 32 bases in between. The germline V gene has CDR1 LNHDA and CDR2 SQIVND (reference sequence).

V and J are TRBV5-8 and TRBJ2-2; tentatively, D is TRBD1 (6 bases). CDR1 is SGHTS, CDR2 YDEGEE, per germline. Deletions cut 5 bases from V and 1 base from J, with 12 bases between. CDR3 length: 15 amino acids. The CDR3 nucleotides read TGTGCCAGCAGACCGCCGGGACAGAACACCGGGGAGCTGTTTTTT. Translation: CASRPPGQNTGELFF. Combining the CDR3 with reference TRBV5-8 and TRBJ2-2 gives the whole variable domain EAGVTQSPTHLIKTRGQQATLRCSPISGHTSVYWYQQALGLGLQFLLWYDEGEERNRGNFPPRFSGRQFPNYSSELNVNALELEDSALYLCASRPPGQNTGELFFGEGSRLTVL.

A few counts support this clonotype. The V call is TRBV29-1, the J call TRBJ1-1; D is possibly TRBD1 (6 bases). V lost 1 base and J 4 bases, leaving 31 bases between the germline ends. Germline V CDR1 and CDR2: SQVTM, ANQGSEA. The CDR3 sequence is 20 residues long. The CDR3 region is CSVEVRGIGDWMDMGTEAFF. For the CDR3, the DNA is TGCAGCGTTGAAGTCAGGGGAATTGGGGATTGGATGGATATGGGCACTGAAGCTTTCTTT.

This clonotype came up many times. DNA for the CDR3: TGTGCCAGCAGCCGGGAGCTCAGCTCTGGCTACACCTTC. Protein sequence: CASSRELSSGYTF. J is TRBJ1-2 and V is TRBV3-1; D call uncertain. V gave up 4 bases and J gave up 7 bases, with 13 bases separating them. The CDR3 runs to 13 residues. From germline, CDR1 is LGHDT and CDR2 YNNKEL (reference sequence).

This clonotype has ten or more counts. The rearrangement links TRBV10-3 to TRBJ1-4; D gene uncertain. Germline CDR1 ENHRY, CDR2 SYGVKD. With 4 bases removed from V and 8 bases from J, the gap between germline ends came to 11 bases. CDR3 length: 13 amino acids. Here the CDR3 reads CAISVTLREKLFF. CDR3 in DNA: TGTGCCATCAGTGTCACACTTAGGGAAAAACTGTTTTTT.